This T cell receptor beta chain was retrieved from a study of identical twins. J gave up 4 bases and V 5 bases, and 8 bases lay outside the gene matches. Germline lookup yields CDR1 DFQATT and CDR2 SNEGSKA (reference sequence). The CDR3 contains 14 residues. TCRdb reanalysed the 5' RACE reads using MiXCR and keeps one entry per CDR3 protein. The data hold more than 1.5 million distinct CDR3 sequences, with less than 40% observed a single time. As to this clonotype: This clone may be a read error of a much larger clone one base away.

Source material: cord blood. The gene calls are TRBV20-1 and TRBJ2-3; 8 nucleotides agree with TRBD2. This TCR was recovered from a newborn girl in good health. CDR3 amino acids: CSAFSGKPSDTQYF. In DNA form, the CDR3 reads TGCAGTGCTTTTAGCGGGAAACCCTCAGATACGCAGTATTTT.